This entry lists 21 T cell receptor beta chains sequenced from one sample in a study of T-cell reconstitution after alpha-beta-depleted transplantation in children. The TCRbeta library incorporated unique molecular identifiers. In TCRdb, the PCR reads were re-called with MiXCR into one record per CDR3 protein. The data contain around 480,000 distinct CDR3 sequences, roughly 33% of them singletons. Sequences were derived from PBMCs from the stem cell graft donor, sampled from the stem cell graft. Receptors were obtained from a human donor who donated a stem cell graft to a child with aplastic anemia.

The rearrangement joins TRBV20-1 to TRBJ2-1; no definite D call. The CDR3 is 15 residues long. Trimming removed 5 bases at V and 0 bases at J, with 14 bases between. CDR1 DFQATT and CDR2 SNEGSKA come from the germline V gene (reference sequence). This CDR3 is CSAPLRTSSYNEQFF. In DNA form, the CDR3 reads TGCAGTGCTCCCCTAAGAACGAGCTCCTACAATGAGCAGTTCTTC.

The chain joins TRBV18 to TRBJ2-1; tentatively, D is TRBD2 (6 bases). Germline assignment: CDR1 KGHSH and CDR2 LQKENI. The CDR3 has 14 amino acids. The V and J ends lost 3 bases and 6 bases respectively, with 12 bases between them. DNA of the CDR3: TGTGCCAGCTCACCCCCCGGGAGTGGCAATGAGCAGTTCTTC. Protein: CASSPPGSGNEQFF.

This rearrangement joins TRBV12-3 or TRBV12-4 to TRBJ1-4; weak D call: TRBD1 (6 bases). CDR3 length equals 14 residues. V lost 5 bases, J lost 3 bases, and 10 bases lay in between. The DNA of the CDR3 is TGTGCCAGCAGTAAGGGGGGGTCTAATGAAAAACTGTTTTTT. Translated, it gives CASSKGGSNEKLFF.

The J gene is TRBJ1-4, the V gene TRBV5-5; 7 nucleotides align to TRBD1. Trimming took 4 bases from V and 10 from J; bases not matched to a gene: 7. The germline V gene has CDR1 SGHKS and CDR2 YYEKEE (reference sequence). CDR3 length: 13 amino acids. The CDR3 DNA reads TGTGCCAGCAGCCTCAATACAGGGGTAAAACTGTTTTTT. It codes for CASSLNTGVKLFF.

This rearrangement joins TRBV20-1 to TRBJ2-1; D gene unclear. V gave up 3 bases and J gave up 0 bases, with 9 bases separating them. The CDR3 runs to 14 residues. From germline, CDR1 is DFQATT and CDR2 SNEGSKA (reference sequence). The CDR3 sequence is CSARTVDSYNEQFF. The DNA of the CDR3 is TGCAGTGCTAGGACCGTCGACTCCTACAATGAGCAGTTCTTC.

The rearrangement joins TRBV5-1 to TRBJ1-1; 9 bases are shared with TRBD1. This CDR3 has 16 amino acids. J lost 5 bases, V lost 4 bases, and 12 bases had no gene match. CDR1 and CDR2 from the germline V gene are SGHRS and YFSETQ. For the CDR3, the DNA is TGCGCCAGCAGCCCGGGGGACAGGGTTAGTTTGACTGAAGCTTTCTTT. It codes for CASSPGDRVSLTEAFF.

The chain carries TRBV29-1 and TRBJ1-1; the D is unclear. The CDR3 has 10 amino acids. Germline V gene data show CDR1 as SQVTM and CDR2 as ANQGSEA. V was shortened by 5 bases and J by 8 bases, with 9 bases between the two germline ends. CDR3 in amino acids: CSVLRTEAFF. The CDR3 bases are TGCAGCGTTTTGCGCACGGAAGCTTTCTTT.

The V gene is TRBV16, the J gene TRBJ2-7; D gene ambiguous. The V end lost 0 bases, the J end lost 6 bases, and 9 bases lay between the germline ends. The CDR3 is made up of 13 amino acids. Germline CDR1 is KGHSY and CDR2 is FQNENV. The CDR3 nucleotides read TGTGCCAGCAGCCAATCTCTAGTTGCCGAGCAGTACTTC. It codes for CASSQSLVAEQYF.

The CDR3 loop reads CSARASGNADTQYF. CDR3 DNA sequence: TGCAGTGCTAGGGCTAGCGGGAACGCAGATACGCAGTATTTT. This chain connects TRBV20-1 to TRBJ2-3; TRBD2 aligns across 9 bases. The CDR3 spans 14 residues. The V gene's germline CDR1 is DFQATT and CDR2 SNEGSKA (reference sequence). Unmatched junction bases numbered 5, after V lost 3 bases and J lost 4 bases.

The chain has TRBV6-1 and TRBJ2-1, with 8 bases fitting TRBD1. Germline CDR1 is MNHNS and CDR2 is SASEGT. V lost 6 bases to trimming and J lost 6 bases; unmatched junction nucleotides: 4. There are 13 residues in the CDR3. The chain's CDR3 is CASRDRDTNEQFF. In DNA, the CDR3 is TGTGCCAGCAGGGACAGGGACACCAATGAGCAGTTCTTC.

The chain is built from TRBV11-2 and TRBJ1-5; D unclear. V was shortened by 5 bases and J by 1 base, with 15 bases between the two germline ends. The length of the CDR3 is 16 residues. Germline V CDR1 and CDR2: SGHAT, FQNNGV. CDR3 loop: CASSPGLGLSNQPQHF. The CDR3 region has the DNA TGTGCCAGCAGCCCCGGTCTGGGCTTAAGCAATCAGCCCCAGCATTTT.

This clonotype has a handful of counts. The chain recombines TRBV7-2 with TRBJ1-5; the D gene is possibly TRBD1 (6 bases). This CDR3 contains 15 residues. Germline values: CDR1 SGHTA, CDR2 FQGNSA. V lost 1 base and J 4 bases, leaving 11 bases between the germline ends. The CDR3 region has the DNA TGTGCCAGCAGCTTAGTGGGGGCAGCTAATCAGCCCCAGCATTTT. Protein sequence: CASSLVGAANQPQHF.

In nucleotides, the CDR3 is TGTGCCAGCACCAACTCCTTTCGGACCCAGTACTTC. Translating gives CASTNSFRTQYF. The chain joins TRBV6-5 to TRBJ2-5; D remains ambiguous. The CDR3 is made up of 12 amino acids. V was shortened by 7 bases and J by 7 bases, with 13 bases between the two germline ends. Germline loops: CDR1 MNHEY, CDR2 SVGAGI.

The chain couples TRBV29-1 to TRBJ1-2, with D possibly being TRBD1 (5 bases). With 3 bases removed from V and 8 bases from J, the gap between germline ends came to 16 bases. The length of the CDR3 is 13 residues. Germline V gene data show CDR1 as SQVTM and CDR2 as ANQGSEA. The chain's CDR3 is CSVEARALEGYTF. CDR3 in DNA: TGCAGCGTTGAGGCCAGGGCATTGGAAGGCTACACCTTC.

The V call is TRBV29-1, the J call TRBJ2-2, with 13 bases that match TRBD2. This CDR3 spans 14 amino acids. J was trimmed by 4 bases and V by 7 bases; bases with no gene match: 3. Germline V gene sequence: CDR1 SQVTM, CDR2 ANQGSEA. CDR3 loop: CSATSGRVTGELFF. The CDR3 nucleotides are TGCAGCGCTACTAGCGGGAGGGTCACCGGGGAGCTGTTTTTT.

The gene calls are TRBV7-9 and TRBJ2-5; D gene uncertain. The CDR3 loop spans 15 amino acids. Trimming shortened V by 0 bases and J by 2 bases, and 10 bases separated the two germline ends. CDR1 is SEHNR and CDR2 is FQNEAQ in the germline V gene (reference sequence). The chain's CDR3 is CASSLAARPQETQYF. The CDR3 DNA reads TGTGCCAGCAGCTTAGCGGCTAGACCGCAAGAGACCCAGTACTTC.

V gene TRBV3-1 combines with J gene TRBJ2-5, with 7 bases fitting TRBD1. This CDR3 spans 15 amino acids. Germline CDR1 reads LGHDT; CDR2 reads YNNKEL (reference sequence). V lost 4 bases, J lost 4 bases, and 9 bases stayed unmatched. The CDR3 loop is CASSLRGIGVETQYF. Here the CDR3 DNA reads TGTGCCAGCAGCCTCAGGGGGATCGGAGTAGAGACCCAGTACTTC.

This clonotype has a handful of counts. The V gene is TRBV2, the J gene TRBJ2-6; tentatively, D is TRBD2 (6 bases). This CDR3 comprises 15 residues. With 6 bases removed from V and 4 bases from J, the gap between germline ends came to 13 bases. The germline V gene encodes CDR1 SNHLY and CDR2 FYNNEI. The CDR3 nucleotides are TGTGCCAGCAGCGAGTCGGGGGTCGGGGCCAACGTCCTGACTTTC. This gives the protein CASSESGVGANVLTF.

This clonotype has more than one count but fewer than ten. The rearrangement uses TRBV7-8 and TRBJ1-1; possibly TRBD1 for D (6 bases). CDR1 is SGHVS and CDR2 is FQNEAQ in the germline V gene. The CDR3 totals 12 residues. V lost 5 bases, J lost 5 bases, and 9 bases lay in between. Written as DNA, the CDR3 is TGTGCCAGCAGCCACAGGGTAACTGAAGCTTTCTTT. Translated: CASSHRVTEAFF.

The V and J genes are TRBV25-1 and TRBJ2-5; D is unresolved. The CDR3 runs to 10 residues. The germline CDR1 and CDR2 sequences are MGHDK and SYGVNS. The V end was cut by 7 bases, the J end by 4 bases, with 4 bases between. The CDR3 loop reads CASNGETQYF. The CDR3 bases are TGTGCCAGCAATGGAGAGACCCAGTACTTC.

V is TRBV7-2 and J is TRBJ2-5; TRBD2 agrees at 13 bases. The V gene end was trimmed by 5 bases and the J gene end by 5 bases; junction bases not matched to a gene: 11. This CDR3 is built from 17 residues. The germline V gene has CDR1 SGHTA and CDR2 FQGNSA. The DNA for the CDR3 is TGTGCCAGCAGCCCAATGACGGGACTAGCGGGAAAGGAGACCCAGTACTTC. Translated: CASSPMTGLAGKETQYF.